Only a few counts were recorded for the clone carrying this TCR beta chain. The sample is drawn from a study of cytomegalovirus exposure and HLA in healthy donors. Germline V gives CDR1 PRHDT, CDR2 FYEKMQ (reference sequence). V lost 1 base and J 4 bases, leaving 17 bases between the germline ends. The CDR3 consists of 16 residues. In the PCR, 60 Vbeta and 13 Jbeta primers were used. The assay was immunoSEQ multiplex PCR, and TCRdb's table has in-frame clones only and misses some. The table has 100,000 to 150,000 clones, around 75% seen once. The receptor was isolated from a woman aged 45 to 65 in good health and CMV-seronegative. Sequenced input: PBMCs. V and J are TRBV13 and TRBJ2-7; tentative D call: TRBD2 (5 bases). CDR3 DNA sequence: TGTGCCAGCAGCTTAGTGCGAGGGAAATCGTATTACGAGCAGTACTTC. Translated: CASSLVRGKSYYEQYF.